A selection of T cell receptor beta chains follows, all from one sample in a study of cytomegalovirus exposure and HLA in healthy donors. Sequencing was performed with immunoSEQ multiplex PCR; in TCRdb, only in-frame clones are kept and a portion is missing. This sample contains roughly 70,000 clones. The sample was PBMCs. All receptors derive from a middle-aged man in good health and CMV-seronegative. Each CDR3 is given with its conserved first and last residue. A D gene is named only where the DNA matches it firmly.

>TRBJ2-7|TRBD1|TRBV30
TGTGCCTGGAGTGTAGGGGGGACAGGTGGTTACGAGCAGTACTTC
CAWSVGGTGGYEQYF
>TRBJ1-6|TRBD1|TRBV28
TGTGCCAGCACCACAGGGGGGATTGGAAATTCACCCCTCCACTTT
CASTTGGIGNSPLHF
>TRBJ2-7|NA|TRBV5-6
TGTGCCAGCAGCTACACAGAATACGAGCAGTACTTC
CASSYTEYEQYF
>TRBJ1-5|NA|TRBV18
TGTGCCACCGTCCCCGGTCACTCCACAGGGAATATGAGCAATCAGCCCCAGCATTTT
CATVPGHSTGNMSNQPQHF
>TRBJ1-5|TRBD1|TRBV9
TGTGCCAGCAGCGTAGTGGAGGGGGACAGGGTAGAGCCCCAGCATTTT
CASSVVEGDRVEPQHF
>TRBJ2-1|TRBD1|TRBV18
TGTGCCAGCTCAACAGGGGGCGTTCGCAATGAGCAGTTCTTC
CASSTGGVRNEQFF
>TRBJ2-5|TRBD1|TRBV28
TGTGCCAGCAGTTTCCGGGACAGGTGGGGGAAGACCCAGTACTTC
CASSFRDRWGKTQYF
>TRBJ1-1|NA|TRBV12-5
TGTGCTAGTGGTTTGGCCGACGGGGCTGAAGCTTTCTTT
CASGLADGAEAFF
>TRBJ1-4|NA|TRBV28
TGTGCCAGCAGCACAAATAATGAAAAACTGTTTTTT
CASSTNNEKLFF
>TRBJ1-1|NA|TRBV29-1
TGCAGCGTAGCGGCCCCAACGGATAACACTGAAGCTTTCTTT
CSVAAPTDNTEAFF
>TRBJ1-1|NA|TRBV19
TGTGCCAGTAGTATTTCTCCCACAGGGAACACTGAAGCTTTCTTT
CASSISPTGNTEAFF
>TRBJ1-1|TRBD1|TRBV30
TGTGCCTGGGCGACAGGGGTGAACACTGAAGCTTTCTTT
CAWATGVNTEAFF
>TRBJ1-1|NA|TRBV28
TGTGCCAGCAGTCCGACCCCCAGGGGCGCTGGGTCTGCTTTCTTT
CASSPTPRGAGSAFF
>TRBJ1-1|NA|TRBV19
TGTGCCAGTAGTCCCGGGTGGCGCACTGAAGCTTTCTTT
CASSPGWRTEAFF
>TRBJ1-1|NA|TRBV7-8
TGTGCCAGCAGCCGAGGAGCTTTCTTT
CASSRGAFF
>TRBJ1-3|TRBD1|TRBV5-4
TGTGCCAGCAGCACTGGACAGGGCCTTTTTTCTGGAAACACCATATATTTT
CASSTGQGLFSGNTIYF